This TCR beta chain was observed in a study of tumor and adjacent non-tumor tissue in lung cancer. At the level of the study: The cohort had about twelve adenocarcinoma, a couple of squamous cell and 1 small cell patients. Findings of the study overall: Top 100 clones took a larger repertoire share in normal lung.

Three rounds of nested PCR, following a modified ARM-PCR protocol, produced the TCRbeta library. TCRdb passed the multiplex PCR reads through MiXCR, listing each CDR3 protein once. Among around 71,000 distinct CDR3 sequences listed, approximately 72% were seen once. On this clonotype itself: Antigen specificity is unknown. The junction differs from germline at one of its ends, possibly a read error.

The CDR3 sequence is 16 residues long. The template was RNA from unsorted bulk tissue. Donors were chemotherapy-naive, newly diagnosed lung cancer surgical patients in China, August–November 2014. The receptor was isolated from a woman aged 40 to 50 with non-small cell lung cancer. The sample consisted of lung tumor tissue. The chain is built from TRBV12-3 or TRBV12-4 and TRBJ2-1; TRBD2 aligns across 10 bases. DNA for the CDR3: TGTACCAGCAGTTTAGCTGGGACTAGCGCATACAATGAGCAATTCTTC. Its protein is CTSSLAGTSAYNEQFF.